These 10 T cell receptor beta chains share one sample of origin, sequenced in a study of CD8 T cells in Susac syndrome (dated by TCRdb to the late 2010s). The library was made by the immunoSEQ multiplex PCR assay. RNA was extracted using the RNeasy kit, and roughly 0.5 to 1 ug of the RNA was reverse transcribed with random hexamers. TCRdb redid the processing of the public reads, applying fastp at Q25 and MiXCR, and retained in-frame beta chains. One record per CDR3 amino acid sequence lists the most common genes and DNA. The sample table lists 160,000 or so distinct CDR3 sequences, around 92% of them with a count of one. Together, the top ten hold about 0.073% of the sample. The source material was CD4+ T cells from PBMCs. The receptors come from a human donor in good health.

V is TRBV19 and J is TRBJ2-2; D is perhaps TRBD2 (5 bases). The CDR3 loop spans 16 amino acids. Per germline, CDR1 LNHDA and CDR2 SQIVND (reference sequence). The V end was cut by 3 bases, the J end by 4 bases, with 15 bases between. In nucleotides, the CDR3 is TGTGCCAGTAGTATGCGAGGCACCCGGGGCACCGGGGAGCTGTTTTTT. Protein product: CASSMRGTRGTGELFF.

This chain links TRBV7-2 with TRBJ2-7, with D maybe TRBD2 (6 bases). This CDR3 is 14 amino acids long. Trimming pared 5 bases from V and 4 bases from J, leaving 15 bases between. Per the germline V gene, CDR1 is SGHTA and CDR2 is FQGNSA. The CDR3 protein is CASSPTGAGYEQYF. CDR3 sequence (DNA): TGTGCCAGCAGCCCTACTGGAGCGGGTTACGAGCAGTACTTC.

This chain's CDR3 is CASSWGGGGPAGEGNQPQHF. Written as DNA, the CDR3 is TGTGCCAGCAGTTGGGGGGGAGGGGGGCCCGCAGGAGAGGGAAATCAGCCCCAGCATTTT. V usage is TRBV12-3 or TRBV12-4 and J usage is TRBJ1-5; D is possibly TRBD1 (6 bases). This CDR3 comprises 20 residues. V was clipped by 4 bases and J by 4 bases, with 29 bases between them.

Worth noting for this clonotype: The junction does not match germline at one end; this may be a read error. The chain is built from TRBV6-5 and TRBJ2-3; 13 bases are a match to TRBD2. The CDR3 is 16 amino acids. CDR1 is MNHEY and CDR2 is SVGAGI in the germline V gene. CDR3 protein: CASSYSPGLAGSTEYF. CDR3 bases: TGTGCCAGCAGTTACTCACCGGGACTAGCGGGGTCTACGGAGTATTTT.

This clonotype has only one observation. The chain recombines TRBV5-1 with TRBJ2-2, with 14 positions matching TRBD2. The CDR3 is 17 amino acids. Looked up from germline, CDR1 is SGHRS and CDR2 is YFSETQ. J gave up 6 bases and V 6 bases, and 10 bases lay outside the gene matches. CDR3 sequence: CASIPGTSGRWAGELFF. The CDR3 DNA reads TGCGCCAGCATCCCCGGGACTAGCGGGAGATGGGCCGGGGAGCTGTTTTTT.

The rearrangement joins TRBV7-6 to TRBJ2-5, with D hard to call. V lost 0 bases to trimming and J lost 5 bases, with 7 bases between them. The CDR3 is 13 amino acids. Germline CDR1 is SGHVS and CDR2 is FNYEAQ. CDR3 in amino acids: CASSLAGSETQYF. CDR3 DNA sequence: TGTGCCAGCAGCTTAGCGGGTAGCGAGACCCAGTACTTC.

Only one count was recorded for this clonotype. The V and J genes are TRBV10-1 and TRBJ1-5; maybe TRBD1 (6 bases). Looked up from germline, CDR1 is WNHNN and CDR2 is SYGVQD (reference sequence). V lost 0 bases and J 5 bases, leaving 20 bases between the germline ends. The CDR3 extends over 18 amino acids. The CDR3 protein is CASSESTGRGARYQPQHF. DNA of the CDR3: TGCGCCAGCAGTGAGTCGACTGGGAGGGGGGCGAGGTATCAGCCCCAGCATTTT.

This chain joins TRBV28 and TRBJ2-7, with a possible D match to TRBD2 (6 bases). The CDR3 extends over 14 amino acids. Germline CDR1 is MDHEN and CDR2 is SYDVKM. The V gene lost 7 bases and the J gene lost 4 bases, with 17 bases spanning the gap. Here the CDR3 DNA reads TGTGCCAGCACCCCCGGGACTTCGCTTTACGAGCAGTACTTC. Its protein is CASTPGTSLYEQYF.

The CDR3 here is CASSYSWVTGELFF. CDR3 sequence (DNA): TGTGCCAGCAGTTACTCGTGGGTCACCGGGGAGCTGTTTTTT. The gene calls are TRBV6-5 and TRBJ2-2; D is uncertain. Germline-derived CDR1 and CDR2 are MNHEY and SVGAGI. Deletions cut 0 bases from V and 4 bases from J, with 6 bases between. This CDR3 has 14 amino acids.

The gene calls are TRBV28 and TRBJ1-4; TRBD1 matches at 8 bases. CDR1 and CDR2 from the germline V gene are MDHEN and SYDVKM. With 5 bases clipped from V and 10 bases from J, the junction kept 6 bases outside the gene matches. The CDR3 extends over 13 amino acids. The CDR3 DNA is TGTGCCAGCAGTACGGGAGACAGGGGAAAACTGTTTTTT. This sequence encodes CASSTGDRGKLFF.